These 12 T cell receptor beta chains came from one sample sequenced in a study of T-cell reconstitution after alpha-beta-depleted transplantation in children. Unique molecular identifiers were used in preparing the TCRbeta library. TCRdb reprocessed the PCR reads via MiXCR and lists one record per CDR3 protein. Found here are roughly 500,000 distinct CDR3 sequences, approximately 29% of them singletons; the top ten hold about 2.3%. Here the sequenced sample was PBMCs from the stem cell graft donor, taken from the stem cell graft. Every receptor here comes from a human donor who donated a stem cell graft to a child with aplastic anemia.

This chain links TRBV29-1 with TRBJ1-2; 7 bases align to TRBD1. The CDR3 runs 12 residues. J gave up 4 bases and V 7 bases, and 6 bases lay outside the gene matches. Germline V gene lookup returns CDR1 SQVTM and CDR2 ANQGSEA. The CDR3 spells CSAVQGPYGYTF. In nucleotides, the CDR3 is TGCAGCGCCGTACAGGGGCCCTATGGCTACACCTTC. The whole variable domain, filled in from reference TRBV29-1 and TRBJ1-2, reads SAVISQKPSRDICQRGTSLTIQCQVDSQVTMMFWYRQQPGQSLTLIATANQGSEATYESGFVIDKFPISRPNLTFSTLTVSNMSPEDSSIYLCSAVQGPYGYTFGSGTRLTVV.

The chain is built from TRBV3-1 and TRBJ2-6; 8 nucleotides agree with TRBD1. V lost 4 bases to trimming and J lost 1 base; unmatched junction nucleotides: 9. Germline CDR1 and CDR2: LGHDT and YNNKEL (reference sequence). The length of the CDR3 is 18 residues. CDR3 region: CASSRKGQGTSGANVLTF. In nucleotides, the CDR3 is TGTGCCAGCAGCCGGAAAGGACAGGGCACTTCTGGGGCCAACGTCCTGACTTTC. Combining the CDR3 with reference TRBV3-1 and TRBJ2-6 gives the whole variable domain DTAVSQTPKYLVTQMGNDKSIKCEQNLGHDTMYWYKQDSKKFLKIMFSYNNKELIINETVPNRFSPKSPDKAHLNLHINSLELGDSAVYFCASSRKGQGTSGANVLTFGAGSRLTVL.

The chain carries TRBV29-1 and TRBJ2-1; possibly TRBD1 or TRBD2 for D (8 bases each). This CDR3 comprises 15 residues. Deletions cut 7 bases from V and 6 bases from J, with 22 bases between. Germline V lookup: CDR1 SQVTM, CDR2 ANQGSEA. The CDR3 region is CSAGKLADRVNEQFF. The CDR3 nucleotides are TGCAGCGCCGGAAAACTAGCGGACAGGGTCAATGAGCAGTTCTTC.

In DNA, the CDR3 is TGTGCCAGCAGTGAAGCGCTTGGGACCAATCAGCCCCAGCATTTT. As protein: CASSEALGTNQPQHF. The chain uses TRBV2 and TRBJ1-5; D may be TRBD1 (5 bases). The CDR3 totals 15 residues. Between the trimmed V and J ends, which lost 0 bases and 3 bases, there was a span of 9 bases. CDR1 is SNHLY, CDR2 FYNNEI, per germline.

In DNA, the CDR3 is TGTGCCAGCAGCCCTTCGGGCCCCAATGAGCAGTTCTTC. This sequence encodes CASSPSGPNEQFF. The rearrangement uses TRBV9 and TRBJ2-1; D is uncertain. Germline values: CDR1 SGDLS, CDR2 YYNGEE. Trimming pared 4 bases from V and 6 bases from J, leaving 11 bases between. The CDR3 has 13 amino acids.

V and J are TRBV25-1 and TRBJ2-1; D might be TRBD1 (7 bases). CDR1 and CDR2 from the germline V gene are MGHDK and SYGVNS. V lost 3 bases, J lost 4 bases, and 10 bases lay in between. The CDR3 extends over 14 amino acids. CDR3 sequence (DNA): TGTGCCAGCAGTGACGCAGGGGGGTACAATGAGCAGTTCTTC. Translated: CASSDAGGYNEQFF.

V usage is TRBV7-6 and J usage is TRBJ2-7; no firm D call. Germline V gene sequence: CDR1 SGHVS, CDR2 FNYEAQ. CDR3 length: 13 residues. V lost 6 bases and J 5 bases, leaving 14 bases between the germline ends. The CDR3 DNA sequence: TGTGCCAGCAGTCATCTATCCCCTAACGAGCAGTACTTC. Its translation is CASSHLSPNEQYF.

V usage is TRBV7-9 and J usage is TRBJ2-1, with 15 nucleotides matching TRBD2. CDR1 and CDR2 from the germline V gene are SEHNR and FQNEAQ (reference sequence). The CDR3 is made up of 16 amino acids. With 5 bases clipped from V and 4 bases from J, the junction kept 3 bases outside the gene matches. In DNA form, the CDR3 reads TGTGCCAGCAGCCAAGGGACTAGCGGGAGGTACAATGAGCAGTTCTTC. Protein product: CASSQGTSGRYNEQFF. Together with reference TRBV7-9 and TRBJ2-1, the CDR3 gives the full variable domain: DTGVSQNPRHKITKRGQNVTFRCDPISEHNRLYWYRQTLGQGPEFLTYFQNEAQLEKSRLLSDRFSAERPKGSFSTLEIQRTEQGDSAMYLCASSQGTSGRYNEQFFGPGTRLTVL.

This clonotype came up a few times. The chain employs TRBV15 and TRBJ2-1; TRBD1 aligns across 9 bases. This CDR3 has 14 residues. Germline-derived CDR1 and CDR2 are LNHNV and YYDKDF (reference sequence). Trimming cost V 5 bases and J 8 bases; bases outside gene matches: 7. CDR3 bases: TGTGCCACCAGCCTAAACAGGGGGCCCTATGAGCAGTTCTTC. Translated, it gives CATSLNRGPYEQFF.

This clonotype was picked up a small number of times. J is TRBJ2-5 and V is TRBV7-7; D call uncertain. Deletions cut 1 base from V and 1 base from J, with 13 bases between. Germline assignment: CDR1 SSHAT and CDR2 FNYEAQ (reference sequence). The CDR3 contains 16 residues. In DNA form, the CDR3 reads TGTGCCAGCAGCTTAGGGCTTATATTAGGCCAAGAGACCCAGTACTTC. This translates into CASSLGLILGQETQYF.

This clonotype was picked up a small number of times. V is TRBV5-1 and J is TRBJ2-1, with 9 bases identical to TRBD2. The CDR3 contains 16 residues. Germline V gene sequence: CDR1 SGHRS, CDR2 YFSETQ. The junction had 10 bases not matched to a gene; V was cut back by 1 base and J by 8 bases. The CDR3 sequence: CASSLTAGGPVDEQFF. DNA of the CDR3: TGCGCCAGCAGCTTGACGGCGGGAGGGCCAGTCGATGAGCAGTTCTTC.

This chain joins TRBV25-1 and TRBJ2-5; D possibly corresponds to TRBD1 (5 bases). This CDR3 has 14 amino acids. CDR1 is MGHDK and CDR2 is SYGVNS in the germline V gene. Trimming removed 4 bases from V and 4 bases from J, with 13 bases in between. CDR3 sequence (DNA): TGTGCCAGCAGTGGGCTTAATAGGGGAGAGACCCAGTACTTC. Protein sequence: CASSGLNRGETQYF.